Below, one T cell receptor (beta chain) is given with its context. As yet, its antigen is unknown. MiXCR, applied by TCRdb to the RT-PCR reads, yields one record per CDR3 protein. This sample has under 550,000 distinct CDR3 sequences, with 6.5% to 8% found just once. The sample originates from a study of response to subunit inactivated influenza vaccine. Study-wide results and limits: Authors suggested few new T cells are recruited by each seasonal influenza vaccination.

Between the trimmed V and J ends, which lost 3 bases and 2 bases, there was a span of 7 bases. Germline V gives CDR1 MNHNS, CDR2 SASEGT. The CDR3 extends over 13 amino acids. The sequence was collected from a man between 50 and 75 years old who received an inactivated influenza vaccine. V gene TRBV6-1 combines with J gene TRBJ1-2; D gene ambiguous. Sequences were derived from PBMCs from blood, sampled roughly 24 months after vaccination. CDR3: CASSDQTNYGYTF. The CDR3 DNA is TGTGCCAGCAGTGATCAGACGAACTATGGCTACACCTTC.